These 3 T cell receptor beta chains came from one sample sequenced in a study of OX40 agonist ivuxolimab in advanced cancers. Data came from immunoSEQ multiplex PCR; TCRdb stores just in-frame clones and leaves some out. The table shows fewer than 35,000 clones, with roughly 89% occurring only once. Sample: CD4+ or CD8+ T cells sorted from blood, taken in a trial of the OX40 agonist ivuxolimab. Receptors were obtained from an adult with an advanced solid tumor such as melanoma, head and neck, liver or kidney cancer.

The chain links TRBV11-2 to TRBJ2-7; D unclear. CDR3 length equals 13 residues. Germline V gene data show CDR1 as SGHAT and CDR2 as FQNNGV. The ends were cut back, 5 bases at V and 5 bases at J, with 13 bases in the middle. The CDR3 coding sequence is TGTGCCAGCAGCCGAGAGGCTGGGGACGAGCAGTACTTC. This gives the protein CASSREAGDEQYF.

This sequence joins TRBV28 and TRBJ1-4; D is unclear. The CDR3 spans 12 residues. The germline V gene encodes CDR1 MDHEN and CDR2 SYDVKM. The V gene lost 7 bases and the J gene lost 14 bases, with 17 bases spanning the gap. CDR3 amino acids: CASNQYGIRLFF. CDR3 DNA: TGTGCCAGCAATCAATACGGTATAAGGCTGTTTTTT.

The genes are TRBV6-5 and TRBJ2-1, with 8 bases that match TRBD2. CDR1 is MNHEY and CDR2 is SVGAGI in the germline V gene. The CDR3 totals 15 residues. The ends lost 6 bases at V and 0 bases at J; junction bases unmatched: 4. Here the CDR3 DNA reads TGTGCCAGCAGACATAGCGGGGCCTCCTACAATGAGCAGTTCTTC. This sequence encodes CASRHSGASYNEQFF.